This T cell receptor (beta chain) was found in a study of shared clonotypes between healthy human individuals. The data were produced by immunoSEQ multiplex PCR, yet TCRdb's version contains in-frame clones alone and is incomplete. Here the sample spans over 1.4 million clones, roughly 96% being singletons. Germline V gene lookup returns CDR1 SGDLS and CDR2 YYNGEE. This CDR3 is built from 16 residues. V gave up 0 bases and J gave up 7 bases, with 16 bases separating them. The source of this sequence is a man between 25 and 39 years old in good health. Sequencing input: naive CD4+ T cells sorted from blood. Subset here: CD45RA+ positively selected. The rearrangement joins TRBV9 to TRBJ2-2; D is unresolved. CDR3 residues: CASSVDSWGPGGELFF. The CDR3 nucleotides read TGTGCCAGCAGCGTAGATTCGTGGGGTCCGGGCGGGGAGCTGTTTTTT.